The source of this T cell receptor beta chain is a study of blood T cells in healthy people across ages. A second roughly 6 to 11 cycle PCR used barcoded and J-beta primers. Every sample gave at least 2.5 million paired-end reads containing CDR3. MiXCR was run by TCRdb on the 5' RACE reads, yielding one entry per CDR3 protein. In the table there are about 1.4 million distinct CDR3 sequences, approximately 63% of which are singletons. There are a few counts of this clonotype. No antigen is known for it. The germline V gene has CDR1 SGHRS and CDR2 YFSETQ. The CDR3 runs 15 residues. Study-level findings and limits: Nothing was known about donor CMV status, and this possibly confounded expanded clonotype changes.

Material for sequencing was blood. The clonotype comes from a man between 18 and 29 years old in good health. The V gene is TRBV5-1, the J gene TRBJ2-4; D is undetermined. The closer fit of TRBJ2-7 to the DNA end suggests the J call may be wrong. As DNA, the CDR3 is TGCGCCAGCAGCTTGGGTGGCAGCCAATTGGACGAGCAGTACTTC. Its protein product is CASSLGGSQLDEQYF.